This is a list of T cell receptor beta chains from one sample in a study of blood T cell repertoires in COVID-19. TCRdb's table, derived via immunoSEQ multiplex PCR, lists solely in-frame clones and lacks some. In the table there are about 260,000 clones, more than 80% of which are singletons. The material sequenced was peripheral blood. The source is a woman between 35 and 50 years old with acute or convalescent COVID-19. Each CDR3 is given without its conserved first and last residue. Clone size is not always given. Where it is, it says once, few, many or a class for expanded clones.

ASALSNQPQH NA TRBJ1-5 TRBV2
SVDNSGQGAWGYT once TRBJ1-2 TRBV29-1
ASSLSRQGNGYT NA TRBJ1-2 TRBV27
ASSQGARSGRGLSEAF NA TRBJ1-1 TRBV3-1/TRBV3-2
ASSGPTSLTQY NA TRBJ2-3 TRBV11-2
AWQFGNTGELF NA TRBJ2-2 TRBV30
ASATGTGGGQPQH NA TRBJ1-5 TRBV19
AISRDSLYGYT NA TRBJ1-2 TRBV10-3
AWVIGGKNYGYT once TRBJ1-2 TRBV30
ASSQDRQVGYT once TRBJ1-2 TRBV3-1/TRBV3-2
SVPSGVAGELF NA TRBJ2-2 TRBV29-1
ASSSPGGEKLF NA TRBJ1-4 TRBV6-6
ASSIPTGTYTEAF NA TRBJ1-1 TRBV10-2
ASSPAGSLIFNYGYT NA TRBJ1-2 TRBV7-8
ASSRDRGRLLGNTEAF few TRBJ1-1 TRBV19
ASTDSSREKLF NA TRBJ1-4 TRBV7-8
ASRRDRRPGGYGYT NA TRBJ1-2 TRBV5-6
ARSTPGQGSQPQH NA TRBJ1-5 TRBV2
ASSHGAGGPAETQY NA TRBJ2-5 TRBV3-1/TRBV3-2
ASGGRFPTEAF NA TRBJ1-1 TRBV6-5
ASRNPTEDYGYT NA TRBJ1-2 TRBV2
AISGNQGKSEAF NA TRBJ1-1 TRBV10-3
ASSEGTRLGGYT few TRBJ1-2 TRBV6-1
ASSQTGDSPLH NA TRBJ1-6 TRBV18
ASSQDSLTGSNYGYT NA TRBJ1-2 TRBV4-1
SASEQGNYGYT NA TRBJ1-2 TRBV20-1
ASSVPLGTSGRNEQF NA TRBJ2-1 TRBV9
ASSETANYGYT NA TRBJ1-2 TRBV21-1
ASSLELATQETQY NA TRBJ2-5 TRBV11-2
ASSLGVSNQPQH NA TRBJ1-5 TRBV6-5
ASSYSGGALDTQY NA TRBJ2-3 TRBV6-2/TRBV6-3
ASSYDNGPGEKLF NA TRBJ1-4 TRBV6-5
ASSRQGGEAF NA TRBJ1-1 TRBV2
ASSLVDSSGNTIY NA TRBJ1-3 TRBV7-4
ATRTGGNTEAF NA TRBJ1-1 TRBV27
ASSYDRLAPQH NA TRBJ1-5 TRBV3-1/TRBV3-2
ASSPRRPGQANTEAF NA TRBJ1-1 TRBV18
ASAPQQGATEAF NA TRBJ1-1 TRBV5-4
ASSETLTGDYNSPLH NA TRBJ1-6 TRBV6-4
ASRVRGNIQY NA TRBJ2-4 TRBV2
ASRQTSGGIDTQY NA TRBJ2-3 TRBV19
ASSQEAWSEQF few TRBJ2-1 TRBV4-2
ASVRDRDRIYGYT NA TRBJ1-2 TRBV2
ASSLDSLSYNEQF NA TRBJ2-1 TRBV5-4
ASSERVRGNQPQH NA TRBJ1-5 TRBV6-1
ASSLSRANIQY NA TRBJ2-4 TRBV12-3/TRBV12-4
ASSQGTNSGNTIY NA TRBJ1-3 TRBV3-1/TRBV3-2
ASSSSSGGNTIY NA TRBJ1-3 TRBV13
ASSKSKGGGKNIQY once TRBJ2-4 TRBV21-1
ASSTGTDPFTDTQY NA TRBJ2-3 TRBV5-4
ASSYRGETQY once TRBJ2-5 TRBV18
ASSLRARGTEAF NA TRBJ1-1 TRBV4-1
ASKYARTGGEPQH NA TRBJ1-5 TRBV19
ASSDRGLSNTEAF NA TRBJ1-1 TRBV2
ASSLVRVETDTQY NA TRBJ2-3 TRBV5-1
ASVGSLRGADTEAF NA TRBJ1-1 TRBV5-1
ASSYSGTGELAGELF NA TRBJ2-2 TRBV6-2/TRBV6-3
ASSPDRGRGYT NA TRBJ1-2 TRBV7-2
ASGLQGIGEAF NA TRBJ1-1 TRBV12-5
ASSQDPADLVLAGQPQH NA TRBJ1-5 TRBV4-1